Following are 9 T cell receptor beta chains from one sample sequenced in a study of T cell responses to AZD1222 COVID-19 vaccine. Here immunoSEQ multiplex PCR was the method, and the copy in TCRdb shows in-frame clones only, minus some. The data show approximately 150,000 clones, about 89% seen once. The sample consisted of peripheral blood, taken 28 days after the second dose of the MenACWY control vaccine. The receptors come from an adult who received the MenACWY meningococcal vaccine as a control.

The chain has TRBV6-5 and TRBJ1-5; 8 bases line up with TRBD1. The CDR3 covers 13 residues. The junction had 3 bases not matched to a gene; V was cut back by 6 bases and J by 5 bases. The germline gives CDR1 MNHEY, CDR2 SVGAGI. CDR3 loop: CASRETGDQPQHF. The CDR3 DNA reads as TGTGCCAGCAGAGAGACAGGGGATCAGCCCCAGCATTTT.

The genes are TRBV5-1 and TRBJ2-2, with 8 bases fitting TRBD2. CDR3 length equals 18 residues. CDR1 and CDR2 (germline): SGHRS, YFSETQ. V lost 1 base to trimming and J lost 2 bases; unmatched junction nucleotides: 10. Here the CDR3 reads CASSLYWPGGANTGELFF. The CDR3 region has the DNA TGCGCCAGCAGCTTGTACTGGCCGGGAGGGGCAAACACCGGGGAGCTGTTTTTT.

This sequence joins TRBV6-5 and TRBJ1-5, with D maybe TRBD1 (5 bases). The CDR3 runs 13 residues. Trimming removed 6 bases at V and 2 bases at J, with 8 bases between. Germline CDR1 MNHEY, CDR2 SVGAGI. CDR3 coding DNA: TGTGCCAGCAGACCGACAGGCAATCAGCCCCAGCATTTT. Protein: CASRPTGNQPQHF.

The gene calls are TRBV4-1 and TRBJ2-2; D remains unclear. V dropped 4 bases and J dropped 6 bases, with 6 bases sitting between them. CDR3 length: 12 amino acids. The V gene's germline CDR1 is MGHRA and CDR2 YSYEKL. The CDR3 loop reads CASSPRPGELFF. CDR3 nucleotide sequence: TGCGCCAGCAGCCCCAGGCCCGGGGAGCTGTTTTTT.

This clone occurred a few times. J is TRBJ2-7 and V is TRBV7-2, with 9 bases aligning to TRBD1. This CDR3 is built from 14 residues. Trimming at V came to 3 bases and at J to 5 bases, leaving 5 bases not matched to a gene. Germline V gene lookup returns CDR1 SGHTA and CDR2 FQGNSA. CDR3 in DNA: TGTGCCAGCAGCTTTGGACAGGGGCTCGACGAGCAGTACTTC. Translation gives CASSFGQGLDEQYF.

In its sample, this clone was seen once. The V and J genes are TRBV4-3 and TRBJ2-2; perhaps TRBD2 as D (6 bases). The CDR3 runs to 16 residues. Germline V gene data show CDR1 as LGHNA and CDR2 as YSLEER. V was clipped by 2 bases and J by 7 bases, with 17 bases between them. The CDR3 protein is CASSQFRDFNSGELFF. Written as DNA, the CDR3 is TGCGCCAGCAGCCAATTTCGGGACTTTAATAGCGGGGAGCTGTTTTTT.

This sequence joins TRBV5-1 and TRBJ1-5, with 8 bases that match TRBD1. This CDR3 comprises 15 residues. With V trimmed by 0 bases and J by 3 bases, 2 bases remained unmatched. The germline gives CDR1 SGHRS, CDR2 YFSETQ. The chain's CDR3 is CASSLAGQVNQPQHF. The CDR3 DNA is TGCGCCAGCAGCTTGGCGGGACAGGTCAATCAGCCCCAGCATTTT.

This chain joins TRBV13 and TRBJ2-1; 8 nucleotides match TRBD2. V was clipped by 0 bases and J by 7 bases; unmatched bases: 14. Germline V gene sequence: CDR1 PRHDT, CDR2 FYEKMQ (reference sequence). This CDR3 region has 18 residues. CDR3 sequence reads: CASSLGLGGGTIGNEQFF. The CDR3 DNA reads as TGTGCCAGCAGCTTAGGCCTAGGCGGGGGGACCATCGGGAATGAGCAGTTCTTC.

The genes are TRBV5-4 and TRBJ2-5, with D tentatively TRBD2 (6 bases). Germline lookup yields CDR1 SGHNT and CDR2 YYREEE (reference sequence). V was cut by 4 bases and J by 4 bases, with 11 bases left in between. CDR3 length: 13 residues. The CDR3 region is CASSGGRRETQYF. As DNA, the CDR3 is TGTGCCAGCAGCGGAGGGAGGAGAGAGACCCAGTACTTC. Looking up the rest from reference TRBV5-4 and TRBJ2-5 gives the full variable domain: ETGVTQSPTHLIKTRGQQVTLRCSSQSGHNTVSWYQQALGQGPQFIFQYYREEENGRGNFPPRFSGLQFPNYSSELNVNALELDDSALYLCASSGGRRETQYFGPGTRLLVL.